The 3 T cell receptor beta chains given below trace back to one sample, sequenced in a study of long-term antiretroviral therapy in people with HIV. The run of the v3.0 immunoSEQ assay was at survey level. Libraries were prepared by immunoSEQ multiplex PCR; TCRdb keeps only in-frame clonotypes and omits some of them. The table records roughly 14,000 clones, 82% of them present only once. The material sequenced was unsorted PBMCs, taken 1.8 years before starting antiretroviral therapy. These receptors all stem from a woman aged 40 to 55 with HIV.

This rearrangement joins TRBV5-4 to TRBJ1-1; D gene uncertain. The CDR3 is made up of 13 amino acids. V shed 4 bases and J shed 5 bases, with 12 bases lying between them. Germline lookup yields CDR1 SGHNT and CDR2 YYREEE (reference sequence). This CDR3 reads CASSVGSWTEAFF. In DNA, the CDR3 is TGTGCCAGCAGCGTTGGCAGCTGGACTGAAGCTTTCTTT.

This chain joins TRBV7-2 and TRBJ2-3, with 11 positions matching TRBD2. The trim removed 5 bases at V and 5 bases at J, leaving 6 bases unmatched. The CDR3 runs to 15 residues. CDR1 is SGHTA, CDR2 FQGNSA, per germline. CDR3 bases: TGTGCCAGCAGCACAATAGCGGGAGGGCTAGATACGCAGTATTTT. Protein sequence: CASSTIAGGLDTQYF.

CDR3 sequence reads: CASSVRDRGNEKLFF. The DNA of the CDR3 is TGTGCCAGCAGTGTCCGGGACAGGGGTAATGAAAAACTGTTTTTT. The rearrangement uses TRBV25-1 and TRBJ1-4; TRBD1 aligns across 10 bases. After removal of 4 bases from V and 4 bases from J, the junction contained 3 bases not matched to a gene. There are 15 residues in the CDR3. CDR1 and CDR2 (germline): MGHDK, SYGVNS.